The text below deals with one TCR beta chain. This sample stems from a study of cytomegalovirus exposure and HLA in healthy donors. The CDR3 spans 15 residues. Trimming at V came to 2 bases and at J to 2 bases, leaving 3 bases not matched to a gene. Per the germline V gene, CDR1 is LGHNA and CDR2 is YSLEER. The PCR ran on 60 Vbeta and 13 Jbeta primers. Data came from immunoSEQ multiplex PCR; TCRdb stores just in-frame clones and leaves some out. The sample has about 64,000 clones; over 75% are singletons. The sample taken for sequencing was PBMCs. The receptor comes from a female donor in good health and CMV-seronegative. This rearrangement joins TRBV4-3 to TRBJ2-3; 8 bases agree with TRBD2. CDR3 in amino acids: CASSQTSGYTDTQYF. In DNA, the CDR3 is TGCGCCAGCAGCCAAACTAGCGGATACACAGATACGCAGTATTTT.